This T cell receptor (beta chain) was recorded in a study of CD8 T cells in ankylosing spondylitis. Whole-study findings and limits: Earlier work had already found some motif variants in reactive arthritis synovial fluid and blood.

There are 16 residues in the CDR3. Germline lookup yields CDR1 SGDLS and CDR2 YYNGEE. V lost 3 bases and J lost 2; bases outside the gene matches: 9. Quantitative 5'-RACE with molecular barcodes produced the TCR beta libraries. TCRdb fed the 5' RACE reads into MiXCR, producing one record per CDR3 protein. The sample includes about 140,000 distinct CDR3 sequences, about 8% of them seen just once. This clonotype showed up many times. Its antigen is still unknown. This chain uses TRBV9 with TRBJ2-5; TRBD2 agrees at 8 bases. This TCR was sampled from a male donor with ankylosing spondylitis. The sample was synovial fluid, either unsorted or a sorted T cell fraction (not recorded which). This CDR3 reads CASSEGIAGTQETQYF. The CDR3 region has the DNA TGTGCCAGCAGCGAAGGGATAGCGGGGACACAAGAGACCCAGTACTTC.